Shown below are 3 T cell receptor beta chains from a single sample sequenced in a study of CD8+CD57+ T cells in acquired aplastic anemia. Genomic DNA served as template for TCR beta VDJ and CDR3 profiling. MiXCR, applied by TCRdb to the reads, yields one record per CDR3 protein. The sample has about 40,000 distinct CDR3 sequences; about 63% are singletons. Previously, flow cytometry had revealed CD8+CD57+ cell expansion in the patients chosen for sequencing. The sequencing sample was made of sorted CD4+, CD8+, or CD8+CD57+ T cells (not recorded which) from PBMCs. The source is a human donor with aplastic anemia.

In nucleotides, the CDR3 is TGTGCCAGCAGTCGGTGGGGCCAGGGGCAGCCCCAGCATTTT. Protein sequence: CASSRWGQGQPQHF. The chain uses TRBV2 and TRBJ1-5, with D perhaps matching TRBD1 (6 bases). V dropped 5 bases and J dropped 7 bases, with 15 bases sitting between them. The CDR3 spans 14 residues. The V gene's germline CDR1 is SNHLY and CDR2 FYNNEI.

This clonotype was observed a few times. The chain links TRBV25-1 to TRBJ1-2; TRBD1 is a possible D gene (6 bases). V gave up 3 bases and J gave up 2 bases, with 7 bases separating them. The CDR3 runs 13 residues. The germline V gene has CDR1 MGHDK and CDR2 SYGVNS. For the CDR3, the DNA is TGTGCCAGCAGTGAGGGACACAACTATGGCTACACCTTC. Translated: CASSEGHNYGYTF.

The chain joins TRBV2 to TRBJ1-6, with D possibly being TRBD1 (5 bases). V lost 6 bases and J 6 bases, leaving 12 bases between the germline ends. CDR3 length: 14 amino acids. Germline CDR1 and CDR2: SNHLY and FYNNEI. The DNA of the CDR3 is TGTGCCAGCAGGCCATGGGACGGTAATTCACCCCTCCACTTT. Encoded protein: CASRPWDGNSPLHF.